These 18 T cell receptor beta chains came from one sample sequenced in a study of blood T cell repertoires in COVID-19. Using immunoSEQ multiplex PCR, the repertoire was profiled, and TCRdb retains in-frame clones only, with some absent. The sample carries some 150,000 clones, 80% to 90% recorded once. The sample comprised peripheral blood. The receptors originated from a human donor with acute or convalescent COVID-19. The donor label of this sample is uncertain.

This chain uses TRBV2 with TRBJ1-6; D gene uncertain. V shed 3 bases and J shed 19 bases, with 13 bases lying between them. Per germline, CDR1 SNHLY and CDR2 FYNNEI. The CDR3 is 11 amino acids. The CDR3 is CASSESQVEHF. CDR3 DNA sequence: TGTGCCAGCAGTGAGAGCCAGGTGGAACACTTT.

This clone has a count of ten or more. This chain links TRBV19 with TRBJ2-5; 7 nucleotides agree with TRBD1. Unmatched junction bases numbered 7, after V lost 1 base and J lost 5 bases. Germline V gives CDR1 LNHDA, CDR2 SQIVND (reference sequence). The CDR3 runs 15 residues. CDR3 DNA: TGTGCCAGTAGTATAGGAAGAGGGGGCCGGGAGACCCAGTACTTC. Translation: CASSIGRGGRETQYF.

The CDR3 sequence: CASSEVSGNTEAFF. CDR3 bases: TGTGCCAGCAGTGAAGTTTCAGGGAACACTGAAGCTTTCTTT. This chain joins TRBV6-1 and TRBJ1-1; D call uncertain. CDR3 size: 14 residues. The ends were cut back, 1 base at V and 1 base at J, with 7 bases in the middle. Germline CDR1 MNHNS, CDR2 SASEGT.

This chain uses TRBV10-2 with TRBJ1-2, with 7 bases fitting TRBD1. The V gene end was trimmed by 6 bases and the J gene end by 2 bases; junction bases not matched to a gene: 9. The V gene's germline CDR1 is WSHSY and CDR2 SAAADI. The CDR3 length is 15 residues. CDR3 residues: CASSSPRTGNYGYTF. The DNA of the CDR3 is TGCGCCAGCAGCTCCCCCCGGACAGGAAACTATGGCTACACCTTC.

V usage is TRBV19 and J usage is TRBJ1-1, with D possibly matching TRBD1 (5 bases). Germline V gene sequence: CDR1 LNHDA, CDR2 SQIVND (reference sequence). The length of the CDR3 is 14 residues. Trimming stripped 1 base from V and 4 bases from J, with 10 bases between. CDR3 amino acids: CASSIAGLGTEAFF. Here the CDR3 DNA reads TGTGCCAGTAGTATAGCAGGGTTGGGCACTGAAGCTTTCTTT.

The chain uses TRBV18 and TRBJ1-6, with D perhaps TRBD1 (5 bases). This CDR3 contains 14 residues. Germline lookup yields CDR1 KGHSH and CDR2 LQKENI. V was trimmed by 6 bases and J by 11 bases, leaving 17 bases between them. This CDR3 is CASSTNGAKPPLHF. DNA of the CDR3: TGTGCCAGCTCTACCAATGGGGCGAAGCCACCCCTCCACTTT.

CDR3 nucleotide sequence: TGCGCCAGCAGCTTGAAACAGTACACCGGGGAGCTGTTTTTT. Translated, it gives CASSLKQYTGELFF. The genes are TRBV5-1 and TRBJ2-2; D not resolved. V lost 1 base and J 3 bases, leaving 7 bases between the germline ends. This CDR3 comprises 14 residues. Germline V gene data show CDR1 as SGHRS and CDR2 as YFSETQ.

The V and J genes are TRBV7-6 and TRBJ2-1; D may be TRBD1 (6 bases). V was trimmed by 3 bases and J by 8 bases, leaving 11 bases between them. This CDR3 is 13 amino acids long. The germline V gene encodes CDR1 SGHVS and CDR2 FNYEAQ. This CDR3 is CASSFVQGYEQFF. CDR3 DNA: TGTGCCAGCAGCTTCGTACAGGGCTATGAGCAGTTCTTC.

This clone was picked up one time. V is TRBV15 and J is TRBJ2-2; the D gene is possibly TRBD2 (5 bases). Trimming removed 0 bases from V and 5 bases from J, with 10 bases in between. This CDR3 comprises 15 residues. Germline V gene sequence: CDR1 LNHNV, CDR2 YYDKDF (reference sequence). The CDR3 here is CATSRDFGDTGELFF. CDR3 nucleotide sequence: TGTGCCACCAGCAGAGATTTCGGGGATACCGGGGAGCTGTTTTTT.

Only a few counts were recorded for this clone. This rearrangement joins TRBV5-1 to TRBJ1-1, with 8 nucleotides matching TRBD1. The CDR3 totals 14 residues. Trimming cost V 7 bases and J 1 base; bases outside gene matches: 6. Germline CDR1 SGHRS, CDR2 YFSETQ. The CDR3 DNA sequence: TGCGCCAGCTCCCGGACAGGGCAGAACACTGAAGCTTTCTTT. Its translation: CASSRTGQNTEAFF.

The chain couples TRBV9 to TRBJ2-3; D possibly corresponds to TRBD2 (7 bases). In germline, CDR1 is SGDLS, CDR2 YYNGEE. Trimming shortened V by 0 bases and J by 2 bases, and 13 bases separated the two germline ends. This CDR3 region has 16 residues. The CDR3 sequence: CASSVVGGGPTDTQYF. The DNA of the CDR3 is TGTGCCAGCAGCGTAGTGGGGGGGGGCCCCACAGATACGCAGTATTTT.

The rearrangement joins TRBV29-1 to TRBJ1-1; D gene ambiguous. Germline V gene data show CDR1 as SQVTM and CDR2 as ANQGSEA. The CDR3 extends over 13 amino acids. The V end lost 4 bases, the J end lost 2 bases, and 11 bases lay between the germline ends. The CDR3 DNA reads TGCAGCGTTGCGCCAAGAGTAAACACTGAAGCTTTCTTT. Translating it yields CSVAPRVNTEAFF.

The chain uses TRBV4-1 and TRBJ1-5; tentative D call: TRBD1 (5 bases). Germline CDR1 is MGHRA and CDR2 is YSYEKL. Trimming left V 2 bases short and J 0 bases short, with 8 bases between. The CDR3 runs 15 residues. CDR3 in amino acids: CASSQQGFSNQPQHF. The CDR3 DNA follows: TGCGCCAGCAGCCAACAGGGTTTTAGCAATCAGCCCCAGCATTTT.

The V and J genes are TRBV3-1 (or the pseudogene TRBV3-2) and TRBJ2-1, with a possible D match to TRBD2 (6 bases). Per the germline V gene, CDR1 is LGHDT and CDR2 is YNNKEL (reference sequence). The CDR3 totals 14 residues. V lost 2 bases and J 6 bases, leaving 11 bases between the germline ends. CDR3 amino acids: CASSQNAGFNEQFF. The CDR3 DNA sequence: TGTGCCAGCAGCCAAAATGCGGGGTTCAATGAGCAGTTCTTC.

This chain uses TRBV2 with TRBJ1-4; 8 bases agree with TRBD1. V shed 2 bases, J shed 8 bases, and the junction held 7 bases outside the gene matches. The CDR3 covers 15 residues. The germline V gene encodes CDR1 SNHLY and CDR2 FYNNEI. CDR3: CASSESRGRHEKLFF. In DNA form, the CDR3 reads TGTGCCAGCAGTGAAAGCAGGGGGCGTCACGAAAAACTGTTTTTT.

The V call is TRBV25-1, the J call TRBJ1-6; TRBD1 aligns across 7 bases. The CDR3 is made up of 13 amino acids. The V segment lost 7 bases and the J segment 10 bases; nucleotides outside the gene matches: 7. The germline gives CDR1 MGHDK, CDR2 SYGVNS. CDR3 nucleotides: TGTGCCAGCACTCCCACAGGGGTCTCACCCCTCCACTTT. Translated: CASTPTGVSPLHF.

This chain connects TRBV5-8 to TRBJ2-7, with a tentative D call TRBD1 (6 bases). The germline V and J ends were trimmed by 6 bases and 1 base, with 14 bases remaining between them. Per germline, CDR1 SGHTS and CDR2 YDEGEE. The CDR3 loop spans 14 amino acids. This CDR3 is CASKSLRGSYEQYV. The CDR3 region has the DNA TGTGCCAGCAAAAGTCTAAGGGGGTCCTACGAGCAGTACGTC.

The chain carries TRBV19 and TRBJ1-5; D is unresolved. The ends were cut back, 5 bases at V and 10 bases at J, with 21 bases in the middle. Germline CDR1 and CDR2: LNHDA and SQIVND (reference sequence). The length of the CDR3 is 15 residues. The CDR3 DNA sequence: TGTGCCAGTAGTCAGGTGATTTCGTCTCGGGAACCCCAGCATTTT. Translating it yields CASSQVISSREPQHF.